This T cell receptor beta chain was documented in a study of T cells in Graves' hyperthyroidism and ophthalmopathy. This clonotype appeared a few times. Its antigen remains unidentified. Trimming pared 8 bases from V and 6 bases from J, leaving 14 bases between. Germline loops: CDR1 MNHNS, CDR2 SASEGT. This CDR3 is built from 12 residues. Study findings and constraints: Blood also showed most of the thyroid clonotypes that were expanded above 0.001.

Amplified TCR beta CDR3 regions came from RNA transcripts. The HTBI set primed first-round TCR CDR3 RT-PCR. TCRdb processed the multiplex PCR reads anew with MiXCR; each CDR3 protein has one entry. The sample holds 500,000 to 800,000 distinct CDR3 sequences; about 14% are singletons and the top ten take around 12%. Uncontrolled infection, other autoimmune disease, pregnancy or lactation disqualified patients from enrolment. Diagnoses were made from clinical symptoms, serum measures (thyroxine and TRAb), thyroid ultrasound and orbital computed tomography. Sequencing used blood. The genes are TRBV6-1 and TRBJ2-7; no clear D. The source is a woman between 50 and 59 years old with Graves' ophthalmopathy. CDR3 sequence (DNA): TGTGCCAGCGGCCTAGGCCAGGTCGAGCAGTACTTC. Its translation is CASGLGQVEQYF.